The entry below gives a single T cell receptor beta chain sequence along with its context. It lacks a known antigen. Per-nucleotide qualities are absent, and no much larger clonotype sits a single base away. TCR alpha and beta chain libraries were amplified separately from the second PCR step onward. To determine each donor's CMV status, fresh PBMCs were stimulated overnight with CMV viral lysate, and IFNgamma production from CD4+ T cells was then assessed. CD4 T cells were positively selected with Miltenyi beads, followed by positive selection of CD8 T cells from the CD4-negative fraction. After staining for CD3, CD4, CD8, CD45RA, CD27 and a live/dead dye, cells were sorted on a BD Aria II into four subsets based on CD45RA and CD27. A few healthy volunteers provided blood, and the blood of each volunteer was split into CD4 and CD8 T cells and then into four differentiation subsets. Approximately 0.11 L of peripheral blood was drawn per donor, and PBMC were isolated by Ficoll-Paque PLUS density-gradient centrifugation. After sorting, cells were lysed in RLT buffer, RNA was extracted using a Qiagen RNeasy kit, and the extracted RNA was stored at -80 degrees C.

Reading from cysteine to phenylalanine, the CDR3 counts 18 amino acids. Of the read, only the CDR3 DNA is kept; its 54 bases are in frame from base 1. After removal of 4 bases from V and 1 base from J, the junction retains 9 bases not matched to a gene. CDR1 SGHRS and CDR2 YFSETQ were looked up in the germline V gene. The sample is drawn from a study of naive and memory T cell subsets (dated by TCRdb to about 2017). A note on the overall study: The study applied an open-source, UMI-based TCR alpha and beta sequencing pipeline to sorted naive and memory peripheral blood T cell subsets. IgG serology results and the functional CMV T cell responses were in complete agreement. RNA was DNase-treated and reverse transcribed with TCR constant-region primers, mostly using SuperScript III. The full study reports these points: A clonotype was defined as a single alpha or beta chain sequence rather than as a paired alpha/beta receptor. After error correction, over 90% of naive TCR sequences appeared only once, giving much steeper abundance distributions than memory subsets. In both CD4 and CD8 cells, a rise in Gini index and a fall in Shannon and inverse Simpson diversity were observed from naive through CM, EM and EMRA. A power law was followed by TCR abundance, with an exponent that differed between naive and memory subsets but was consistent across the three individuals. The repertoire findings for the naive and memory subsets could not be validated against a ground truth because none was available. RNA-based TCR counts may be affected by expression changes linked to T cell activation and differentiation.

To prepare the library, UMI-ligation and nested PCR was applied. The beta constant-region primer consisted of an equimolar mixture of two oligonucleotides that together covered TRBC1 and TRBC2. The ligated cDNA went through four rounds of PCR with nested alpha and beta constant-region primers together with the SP2 primer. A single-stranded oligonucleotide bearing the SP2 primer plus a 12-nucleotide UMI was ligated onto the 3' end of the cDNA by T4 RNA ligase 1. Incubation of the ligation reaction lasted about 19-24 hours at 16 degrees C. PCR2 was typically performed as a SYBR Green qPCR and was stopped at a predetermined threshold so that over-amplification was prevented. Every purification after the first one was done using Agencourt AMPure XP magnetic beads. Libraries were quantified by Qubit and checked on a TapeStation, where a main peak was expected near 650 bp. Pooled libraries were sequenced on an Illumina MiSeq using v2 2x251 paired-end kits, and typically roughly 0.95-2.1 million reads were obtained per sample. Each sample's library went into the pool at approximately 4 nM, and about 5-7.5% PhiX was added to help with cluster recognition. The study's processing was this. Using tag matching that tolerated one base-pair mismatch, Decombinator assigned V and J genes to FASTQ reads that had been processed by Demultiplexor. Collapsinator used UMIs to correct both sequencing errors and frequency errors arising from PCR heterogeneity. TCRs were translated and CDR3s were extracted from the conserved cysteine to the FGXG phenylalanine by CDR3Translator, with non-productive sequences being flagged. Gini, Shannon entropy and inverse Simpson indices were computed after subsampling the repertoires to the same number of UMI-defined TCRs. Clonotype abundance distributions were fitted to a power law by maximum likelihood within the linear range. Similar UMI counts, unique TCR numbers and clonal distributions were obtained with the pipeline and with MIGEC on one naive CD8 sample. A set of several thousand CMV-associated CDR3 sequences, compiled from VDJdb and a published dataset, was used to search the repertoires. Through fastp at Q25 and MiXCR, TCRdb rebuilt clones from the public reads, retaining in-frame beta chains. Rows matching on CDR3 protein sequence are summarized as one entry with the most common DNA and genes. TCRdb, not the authors, supplied the V and J calls. The table for this sample lists roughly 130,000 distinct CDR3 sequences; 35% to 40% of them were counted only once. The top ten hold less than 1% of the sample.

The sequence came from a human donor in good health. This receptor chain uses TRBV5-1 and TRBJ2-5; 14 central bases correspond to TRBD2. The specimen was central memory CD4+ T cells from blood. The cell subset or site label, read with the paper, signifies: central memory, CD45RA- CD27+. The CDR3 protein is CASSRTGLAGVAQETQYF. The DNA is as follows: TGCGCCAGCAGCCGAACGGGACTAGCGGGAGTAGCCCAAGAGACCCAGTACTTC.